The 8 T cell receptor beta chains presented below share a single source sample, sequenced in a study of blood T cell repertoires in COVID-19. Sequencing was performed with immunoSEQ multiplex PCR; in TCRdb, only in-frame clones are kept and a portion is missing. Found here are 90,000 to 110,000 clones, 85% of them singletons; the top ten hold 4% to 5%. What was sequenced was peripheral blood. These TCRs come from a man aged 45-65 years with acute or convalescent COVID-19.

This clone has just a few counts. The sample has other DNA sequences that encode this CDR3 too. The rearrangement links TRBV5-1 to TRBJ1-1; the D is unclear. The V gene lost 3 bases and the J gene lost 1 base, with 10 bases spanning the gap. The CDR3 is made up of 14 amino acids. Germline V gene data show CDR1 as SGHRS and CDR2 as YFSETQ. CDR3 protein: CASSSGTGNTEAFF. The CDR3 nucleotides are TGCGCCAGCAGCTCGGGAACCGGGAACACTGAAGCTTTCTTT.

The V and J genes are TRBV9 and TRBJ2-3; 8 bases match TRBD2. The V gene end was trimmed by 4 bases and the J gene end by 3 bases; junction bases not matched to a gene: 7. The CDR3 extends over 15 amino acids. Germline CDR1 is SGDLS and CDR2 is YYNGEE. The CDR3 region is CASSPPGGRTDTQYF. The CDR3 nucleotides read TGTGCCAGCAGCCCCCCCGGCGGGAGGACAGATACGCAGTATTTT.

The chain carries TRBV18 and TRBJ1-5; D perhaps matches TRBD1 (5 bases). The germline gives CDR1 KGHSH, CDR2 LQKENI. This CDR3 spans 15 amino acids. Deletions cut 6 bases from V and 6 bases from J, with 18 bases between. CDR3 region: CASSPRGSLGQPQHF. CDR3 bases: TGTGCCAGCTCCCCTAGGGGATCCTTAGGTCAGCCCCAGCATTTT. Full variable domain (remainder filled in from reference TRBV18 and TRBJ1-5): NAGVMQNPRHLVRRRGQEARLRCSPMKGHSHVYWYRQLPEEGLKFMVYLQKENIIDESGMPKERFSAEFPKEGPSILRIQQVVRGDSAAYFCASSPRGSLGQPQHFGDGTRLSIL.

This clone showed up just once. The CDR3 DNA sequence: TGTGCCAGCAACGAGGGAGGTGGAGAGACCCAGTACTTC. Amino acid sequence: CASNEGGGETQYF. This chain uses TRBV6-5 with TRBJ2-5; a possible D gene is TRBD2 (6 bases). Germline lookup yields CDR1 MNHEY and CDR2 SVGAGI. The CDR3 has 13 amino acids. Trimming left V 7 bases short and J 4 bases short, with 13 bases between.

The chain is built from TRBV9 and TRBJ2-5; TRBD2 matches at 7 bases. CDR3 length equals 15 residues. The V and J ends lost 4 bases and 1 base, in that order; junction bases with no gene match: 7. CDR1 SGDLS and CDR2 YYNGEE come from the germline V gene. CDR3 amino acids: CASSLGASGQETQYF. CDR3 coding DNA: TGTGCCAGCAGCCTTGGGGCTAGCGGCCAAGAGACCCAGTACTTC.

The chain employs TRBV4-1 and TRBJ1-5, with D perhaps TRBD1 (6 bases). Germline V gene sequence: CDR1 MGHRA, CDR2 YSYEKL. V was trimmed by 3 bases and J by 0 bases, leaving 15 bases between them. The CDR3 has 17 amino acids. CDR3 in amino acids: CASSQQAGADSNQPQHF. CDR3 DNA sequence: TGCGCCAGCAGCCAGCAGGCAGGGGCTGATAGCAATCAGCCCCAGCATTTT.

The rearrangement joins TRBV27 to TRBJ2-7, with D perhaps TRBD2 (5 bases). Deletions cut 5 bases from V and 1 base from J, with 12 bases between. The CDR3 sequence is 14 residues long. Germline lookup yields CDR1 MNHEY and CDR2 SMNVEV (reference sequence). The CDR3 sequence is CASSLGLGSYEQYF. As DNA, the CDR3 is TGTGCCAGCAGTCTTGGACTGGGATCCTACGAGCAGTACTTC.

The chain links TRBV12-5 to TRBJ2-5; 8 bases match TRBD2. V shed 5 bases and J 5 bases; nucleotides not matched to a gene: 7. The CDR3 runs 14 residues. Germline V gene sequence: CDR1 LGHNT, CDR2 FRNRAP. For the CDR3, the DNA is TGTGCTAGTGGTCCGGGACTAGGGAGGGAGACCCAGTACTTC. This codes for CASGPGLGRETQYF. The full variable domain, its missing parts supplied by reference TRBV12-5 and TRBJ2-5, is DARVTQTPRHKVTEMGQEVTMRCQPILGHNTVFWYRQTMMQGLELLAYFRNRAPLDDSGMPKDRFSAEMPDATLATLKIQPSEPRDSAVYFCASGPGLGRETQYFGPGTRLLVL.